The rows below give T cell receptor beta chains drawn from one sample of a study of blood T cells in healthy people across ages. TCRdb called the 5' RACE reads again in MiXCR, with one record for every CDR3 protein. This sample has fewer than 900,000 distinct CDR3 sequences, with around 36% found just once. The sequenced material came from blood. The receptors come from a man aged 18 to 29 in good health. Each CDR3 is given with its conserved first and last residue. The D gene is left open where the match is weak. Clone sizes are given selectively: once, few, many, or a class where the clone is expanded.

v_gene	abundance	j_gene	d_gene	CDR3aa	CDR3nt
TRBV20-1	.	TRBJ1-2	.	CSARGTDGYGYTF	TGCAGTGCTAGAGGGACAGACGGGTATGGCTACACCTTC
TRBV7-2	few	TRBJ2-1	.	CASSLEGSLSSYNEQFF	TGTGCCAGCAGCTTAGAGGGGTCCCTGAGCTCCTACAATGAGCAGTTCTTC
TRBV20-1	many	TRBJ2-5	.	CSAANRGLQETQYF	TGCAGTGCTGCCAACAGGGGACTCCAAGAGACCCAGTACTTC
TRBV12-3/TRBV12-4	few	TRBJ2-7	.	CASSPTGKTYEQYF	TGTGCCAGCTCCCCCACGGGGAAGACCTACGAGCAGTACTTC
TRBV18	.	TRBJ1-1	.	CASSPGPTNTEAFF	TGTGCCAGCTCACCGGGACCGACAAACACTGAAGCTTTCTTT
TRBV5-1	.	TRBJ2-5	TRBD1	CASSPATGKENEQYF	TGCGCCAGCAGCCCGGCGACAGGGAAGGAAAATGAGCAGTACTTC
TRBV2	few	TRBJ2-7	TRBD1	CASSWDRGQGEQYF	TGTGCCAGCAGTTGGGACAGGGGGCAAGGAGAGCAGTACTTC
TRBV6-6	.	TRBJ2-5	TRBD1	CASSHPGGSIQETQYF	TGTGCCAGCAGCCATCCAGGGGGCTCAATCCAAGAGACCCAGTACTTC
TRBV5-1	.	TRBJ1-2	.	CASSLSRGEYYGYTF	TGCGCCAGCAGCTTGTCCAGGGGAGAGTACTATGGCTACACCTTC
TRBV9	many	TRBJ2-1	TRBD1	CASSTRDSPYNEQFF	TGTGCCAGCAGCACTCGGGACAGCCCCTACAATGAGCAGTTCTTC
TRBV6-2/TRBV6-3	few	TRBJ2-3	.	CASRPFGLGTDTQYF	TGTGCCAGCAGACCGTTTGGACTTGGCACAGATACGCAGTATTTT
TRBV19	.	TRBJ1-5	.	CASSIGGQPQHF	TGTGCCAGTAGTATCGGGGGCCAGCCCCAGCATTTT
TRBV10-3	.	TRBJ2-3	.	CAISPRQISTDTQYF	TGTGCCATCAGCCCCCGACAGATTAGCACAGATACGCAGTATTTT
TRBV6-2/TRBV6-3	.	TRBJ2-5	TRBD1	CASSPDRGGVRWYF	TGTGCCAGCAGTCCGGACAGGGGGGGTGTCCGGTGGTACTTC
TRBV7-2	many	TRBJ1-2	TRBD1	CASSPRTGNGYTF	TGTGCCAGCAGCCCCAGGACAGGGAATGGCTACACCTTC
TRBV12-3/TRBV12-4	many	TRBJ1-6	TRBD1	CASSFGTGNSPLHF	TGTGCCAGCAGTTTCGGGACAGGAAATTCACCCCTCCACTTT
TRBV5-1	.	TRBJ2-3	.	CASSLLGRSTDTQYF	TGCGCCAGCAGCCTCCTTGGCCGCAGCACAGATACGCAGTATTTT
TRBV3-1	few	TRBJ2-3	.	CASSQAGPSVDTQYF	TGTGCCAGCAGCCAAGCAGGGCCATCTGTGGATACGCAGTATTTT
TRBV21-1	.	TRBJ1-5	.	CASSKDPGGNQPQHF	TGTGCCAGCAGCAAAGACCCAGGCGGCAATCAGCCCCAGCATTTT
TRBV20-1	.	TRBJ2-3	.	CSAGAGHTDTQYF	TGCAGTGCCGGGGCGGGCCACACAGATACGCAGTATTTT
TRBV24-1	.	TRBJ1-4	.	CATQRGTDEKLFF	TGTGCCACACAGAGAGGGACGGATGAAAAACTGTTTTTT
TRBV4-2	many	TRBJ2-3	.	CASSQDVGAYTDTQYF	TGTGCCAGCAGCCAAGATGTGGGGGCCTACACAGATACGCAGTATTTT
TRBV20-1	few	TRBJ2-1	.	CSARGGESYNEQFF	TGCAGTGCTAGAGGGGGGGAGTCCTACAATGAGCAGTTCTTC
TRBV9	.	TRBJ1-1	.	CASSPRGLLNTEAFF	TGTGCCAGCAGCCCGCGGGGACTTTTGAACACTGAAGCTTTCTTT
TRBV10-3	many	TRBJ2-1	.	CAITDGASYNEQFF	TGTGCCATCACTGACGGGGCCTCATACAATGAGCAGTTCTTC
TRBV29-1	.	TRBJ1-3	.	CSVEDGGAGGNTIYF	TGCAGCGTTGAAGATGGCGGGGCCGGCGGAAACACCATATATTTT
TRBV27	.	TRBJ1-1	TRBD1	CASSPLTRQGARGTEAFF	TGTGCCAGCAGTCCGCTCACCCGACAGGGGGCGCGGGGCACTGAAGCTTTCTTT
TRBV7-2	many	TRBJ1-4	.	CASSLDGFGEKLFF	TGTGCCAGCAGCTTAGATGGATTTGGTGAAAAACTGTTTTTT
TRBV20-1	few	TRBJ1-1	TRBD1	CSARTGYTEAFF	TGCAGTGCTCGGACAGGGTACACTGAAGCTTTCTTT
TRBV11-2	many	TRBJ2-1	.	CASSLMVDEQFF	TGTGCCAGCAGCTTAATGGTAGATGAGCAGTTCTTC
TRBV20-1	.	TRBJ2-1	TRBD2	CSAPTPLAGGLNEQFF	TGCAGTGCCCCTACGCCCCTAGCGGGGGGGCTCAATGAGCAGTTCTTC
TRBV2	few	TRBJ1-5	.	CASSKNWALNQPQHF	TGTGCCAGCAGCAAGAATTGGGCGTTAAATCAGCCCCAGCATTTT
TRBV5-6	.	TRBJ2-5	TRBD2	CASSSWLAGVYQETQYF	TGTGCCAGCAGCTCCTGGCTAGCGGGGGTGTACCAAGAGACCCAGTACTTC
TRBV20-1	.	TRBJ1-1	TRBD1	CSARDWAGGADTEAFF	TGCAGTGCTAGAGATTGGGCAGGGGGCGCCGACACTGAAGCTTTCTTT
TRBV27	.	TRBJ1-2	.	CASGSDPGDGYTF	TGTGCCAGCGGTTCGGACCCTGGGGATGGCTACACCTTC
TRBV29-1	.	TRBJ1-2	.	CSAGPGGGYGYTF	TGCAGCGCTGGACCGGGGGGGGGCTATGGCTACACCTTC
TRBV6-2/TRBV6-3	.	TRBJ1-5	.	CASSYLIKTRQSNQPQHF	TGTGCCAGCAGTTATTTGATAAAAACCAGACAGAGCAATCAGCCCCAGCATTTT
TRBV9	.	TRBJ2-3	TRBD1	CASSGGQPSTDTQYF	TGTGCCAGCAGCGGGGGACAGCCTAGCACAGATACGCAGTATTTT
TRBV2	.	TRBJ1-5	.	CASSASPSGNQPQHF	TGTGCCAGCAGTGCATCCCCCTCGGGAAATCAGCCCCAGCATTTT
TRBV5-1	many	TRBJ2-3	.	CASSLRPPMRTTRGTDTQYF	TGCGCCAGCAGCTTGAGGCCTCCAATGCGGACCACCCGCGGCACAGATACGCAGTATTTT
TRBV29-1	.	TRBJ1-1	.	CSDDWEEAFF	TGCAGCGACGATTGGGAGGAAGCTTTCTTT
TRBV10-3	few	TRBJ1-2	TRBD1	CAISDPSTGVGGYGYTF	TGTGCCATCAGTGACCCTTCGACAGGGGTCGGCGGCTATGGCTACACCTTC
TRBV15	few	TRBJ1-2	.	CATRSDKGYYGYTF	TGTGCCACCAGATCTGACAAGGGATACTATGGCTACACCTTC
TRBV20-1	few	TRBJ2-4	TRBD2	CSARWSGGGNIQYF	TGCAGTGCTAGATGGAGCGGGGGGGGTAACATTCAGTACTTC